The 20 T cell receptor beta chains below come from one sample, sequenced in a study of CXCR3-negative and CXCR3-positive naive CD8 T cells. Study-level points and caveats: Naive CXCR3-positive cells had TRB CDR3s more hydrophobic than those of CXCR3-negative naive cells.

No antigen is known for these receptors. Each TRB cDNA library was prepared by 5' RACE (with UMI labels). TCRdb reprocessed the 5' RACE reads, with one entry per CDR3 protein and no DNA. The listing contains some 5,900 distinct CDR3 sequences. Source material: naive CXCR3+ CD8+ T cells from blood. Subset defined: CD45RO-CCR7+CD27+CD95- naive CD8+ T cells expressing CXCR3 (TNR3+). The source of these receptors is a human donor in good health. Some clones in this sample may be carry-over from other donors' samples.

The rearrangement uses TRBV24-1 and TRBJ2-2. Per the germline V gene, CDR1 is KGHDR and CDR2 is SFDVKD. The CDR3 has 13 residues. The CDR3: CATSDWSTGELFF.

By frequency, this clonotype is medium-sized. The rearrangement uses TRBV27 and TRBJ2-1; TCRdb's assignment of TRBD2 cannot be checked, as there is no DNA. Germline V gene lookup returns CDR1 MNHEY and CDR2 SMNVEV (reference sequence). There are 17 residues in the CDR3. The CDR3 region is CASSSLFSGFPHNEQFF.

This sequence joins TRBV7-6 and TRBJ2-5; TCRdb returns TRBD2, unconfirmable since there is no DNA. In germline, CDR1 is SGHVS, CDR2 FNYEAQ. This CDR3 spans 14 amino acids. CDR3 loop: CASSFRGGVETQYF.

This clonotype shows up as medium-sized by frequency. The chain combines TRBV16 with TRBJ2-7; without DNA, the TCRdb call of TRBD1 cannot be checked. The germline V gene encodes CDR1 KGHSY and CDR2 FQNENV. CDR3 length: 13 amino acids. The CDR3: CASSQKPQYEQYF.

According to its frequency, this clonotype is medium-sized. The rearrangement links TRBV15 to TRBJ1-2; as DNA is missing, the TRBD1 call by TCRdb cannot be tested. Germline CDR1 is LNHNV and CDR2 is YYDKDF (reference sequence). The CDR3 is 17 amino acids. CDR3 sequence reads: CATSARDRDFVTYGYTF.

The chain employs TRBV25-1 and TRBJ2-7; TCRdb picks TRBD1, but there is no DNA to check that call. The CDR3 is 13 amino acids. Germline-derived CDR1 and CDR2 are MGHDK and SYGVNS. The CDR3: CASTGTGGYEQYF.

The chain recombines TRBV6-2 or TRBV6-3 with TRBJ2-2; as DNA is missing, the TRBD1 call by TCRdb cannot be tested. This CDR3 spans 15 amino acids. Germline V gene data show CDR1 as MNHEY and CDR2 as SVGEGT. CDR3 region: CASSAGTGGTGELFF.

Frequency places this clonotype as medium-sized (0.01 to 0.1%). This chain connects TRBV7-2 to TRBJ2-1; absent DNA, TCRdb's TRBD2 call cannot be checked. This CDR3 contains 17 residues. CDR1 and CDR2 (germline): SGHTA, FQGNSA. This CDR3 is CASSSPSGRSPYNEQFF.

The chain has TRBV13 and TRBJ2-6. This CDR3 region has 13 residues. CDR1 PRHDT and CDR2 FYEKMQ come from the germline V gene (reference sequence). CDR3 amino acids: CASSLAGANVLTF. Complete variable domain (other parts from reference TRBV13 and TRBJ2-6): AAGVIQSPRHLIKEKRETATLKCYPIPRHDTVYWYQQGPGQDPQFLISFYEKMQSDKGSIPDRFSAQQFSDYHSELNMSSLELGDSALYFCASSLAGANVLTFGAGSRLTVL.

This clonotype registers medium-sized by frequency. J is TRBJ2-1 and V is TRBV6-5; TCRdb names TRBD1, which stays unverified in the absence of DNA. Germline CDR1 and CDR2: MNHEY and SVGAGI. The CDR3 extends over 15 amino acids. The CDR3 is CASSYQGAVHNEQFF.

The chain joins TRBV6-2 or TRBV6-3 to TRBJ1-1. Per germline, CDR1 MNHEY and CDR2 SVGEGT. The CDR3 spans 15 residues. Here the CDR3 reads CASSYSIGGDTEAFF.

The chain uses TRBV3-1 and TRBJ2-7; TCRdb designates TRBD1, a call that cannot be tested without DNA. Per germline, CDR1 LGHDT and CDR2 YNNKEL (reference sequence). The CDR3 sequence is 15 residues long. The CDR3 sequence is CASSQDVRDGGEQYF.

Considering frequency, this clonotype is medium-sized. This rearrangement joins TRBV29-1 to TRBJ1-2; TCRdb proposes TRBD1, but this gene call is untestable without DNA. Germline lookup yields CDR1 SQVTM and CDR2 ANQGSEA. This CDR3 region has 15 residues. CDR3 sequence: CSVEAQQGADYGYTF. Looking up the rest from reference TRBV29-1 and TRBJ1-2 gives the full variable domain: SAVISQKPSRDICQRGTSLTIQCQVDSQVTMMFWYRQQPGQSLTLIATANQGSEATYESGFVIDKFPISRPNLTFSTLTVSNMSPEDSSIYLCSVEAQQGADYGYTFGSGTRLTVV.

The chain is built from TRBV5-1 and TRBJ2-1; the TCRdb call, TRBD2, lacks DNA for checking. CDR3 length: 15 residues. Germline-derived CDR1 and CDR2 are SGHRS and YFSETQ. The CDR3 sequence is CASSSTSGLYNEQFF.

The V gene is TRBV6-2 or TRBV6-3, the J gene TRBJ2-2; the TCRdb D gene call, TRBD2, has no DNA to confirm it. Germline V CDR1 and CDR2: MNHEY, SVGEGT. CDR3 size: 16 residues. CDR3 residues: CASSYSRLGNTGELFF.

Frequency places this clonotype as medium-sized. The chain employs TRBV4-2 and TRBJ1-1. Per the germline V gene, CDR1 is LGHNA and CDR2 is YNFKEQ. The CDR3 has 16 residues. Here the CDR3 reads CASSQDQTAENTEAFF.

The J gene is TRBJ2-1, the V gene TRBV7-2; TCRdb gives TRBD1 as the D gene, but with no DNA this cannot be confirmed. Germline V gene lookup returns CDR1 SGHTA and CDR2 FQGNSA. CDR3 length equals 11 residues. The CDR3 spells CASSPGDEQFF.

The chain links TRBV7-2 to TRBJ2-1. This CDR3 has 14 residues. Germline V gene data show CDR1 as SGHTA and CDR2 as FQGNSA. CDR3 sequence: CASSYMSSYNEQFF.

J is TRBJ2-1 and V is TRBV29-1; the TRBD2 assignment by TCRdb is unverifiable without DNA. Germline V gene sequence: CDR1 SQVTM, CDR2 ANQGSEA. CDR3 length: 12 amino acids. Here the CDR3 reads CSVELAFNEQFF.

This CDR3 is CASSQGRTGSTDTQYF. The V call is TRBV14, the J call TRBJ2-3; TCRdb designates TRBD1, a call that cannot be tested without DNA. The germline gives CDR1 SGHDN, CDR2 FVKESK. This CDR3 is 16 amino acids long.